This T cell receptor (beta chain) was captured by sequencing in a study of T cells in localized non-small cell lung cancer. The study, taken as a whole, reports: Only one tumor region was sequenced, so heterogeneity remains possible. A median of 57 clones ranked among the top 100 in tumor appeared in adjacent lung. Tumor trailed uninvolved adjacent lung in T cell clonality, which peaked there.

Turning to this clone: Its antigen is unidentified.

Lung tissue at least 2 cm from the tumor margin was confirmed free of atypia. Trimming shortened V by 2 bases and J by 2 bases, and 12 bases separated the two germline ends. Germline-derived CDR1 and CDR2 are SGHNT and YENEEA. The CDR3 spans 16 residues. Libraries were prepared by immunoSEQ multiplex PCR; TCRdb keeps only in-frame clonotypes and omits some of them. This table holds 1,700 or so clones, about 31% found once. The chain joins TRBV11-3 to TRBJ2-2; TRBD1 might be the D (6 bases). The source was normal lung tissue next to the tumor, collected before any cancer treatment. The receptor was derived from a male donor older than 55 with stage II squamous cell lung carcinoma. The CDR3 is CASSLLTGLNTGELFF. The DNA of the CDR3 is TGTGCCAGCAGCTTACTCACAGGGCTCAACACCGGGGAGCTGTTTTTT.